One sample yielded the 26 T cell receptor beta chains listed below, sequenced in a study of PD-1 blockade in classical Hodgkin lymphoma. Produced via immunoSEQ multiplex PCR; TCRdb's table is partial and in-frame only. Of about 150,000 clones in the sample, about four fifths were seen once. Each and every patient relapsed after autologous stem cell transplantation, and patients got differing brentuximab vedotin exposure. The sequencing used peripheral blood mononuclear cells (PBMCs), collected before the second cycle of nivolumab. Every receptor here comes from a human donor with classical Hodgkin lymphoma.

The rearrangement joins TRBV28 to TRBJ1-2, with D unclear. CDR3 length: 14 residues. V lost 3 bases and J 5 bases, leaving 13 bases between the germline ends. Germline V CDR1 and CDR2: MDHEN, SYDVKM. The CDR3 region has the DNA TGTGCCAGCAGTTTGGGCCCCAGCATATATGGCTACACCTTC. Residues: CASSLGPSIYGYTF.

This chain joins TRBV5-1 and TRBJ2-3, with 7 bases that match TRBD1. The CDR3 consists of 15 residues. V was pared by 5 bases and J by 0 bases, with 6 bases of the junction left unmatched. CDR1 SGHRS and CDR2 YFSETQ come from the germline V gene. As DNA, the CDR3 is TGCGCCAGCAGGGACAGGCCAACTAGCACAGATACGCAGTATTTT. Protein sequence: CASRDRPTSTDTQYF.

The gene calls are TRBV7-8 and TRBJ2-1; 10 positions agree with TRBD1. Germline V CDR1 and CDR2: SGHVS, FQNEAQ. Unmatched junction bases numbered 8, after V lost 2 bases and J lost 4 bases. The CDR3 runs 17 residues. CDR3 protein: CASSLKRDRGRYNEQFF. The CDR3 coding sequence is TGTGCCAGCAGCTTAAAAAGGGACAGGGGAAGATACAATGAGCAGTTCTTC.

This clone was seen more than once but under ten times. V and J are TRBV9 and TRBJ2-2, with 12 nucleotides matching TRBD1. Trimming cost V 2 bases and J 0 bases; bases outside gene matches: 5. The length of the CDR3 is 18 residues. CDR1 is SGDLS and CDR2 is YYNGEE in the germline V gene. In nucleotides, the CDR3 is TGTGCCAGCAGCGTGGGACAGGGGGCGGCCCCGAACACCGGGGAGCTGTTTTTT. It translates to CASSVGQGAAPNTGELFF. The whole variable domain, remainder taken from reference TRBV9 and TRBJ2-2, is DSGVTQTPKHLITATGQRVTLRCSPRSGDLSVYWYQQSLDQGLQFLIQYYNGEERAKGNILERFSAQQFPDLHSELNLSSLELGDSALYFCASSVGQGAAPNTGELFFGEGSRLTVL.

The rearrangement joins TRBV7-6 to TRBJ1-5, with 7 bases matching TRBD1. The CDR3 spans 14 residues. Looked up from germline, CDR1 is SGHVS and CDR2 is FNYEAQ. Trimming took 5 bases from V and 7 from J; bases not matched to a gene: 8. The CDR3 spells CASSTRQGGQPQHF. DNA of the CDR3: TGTGCCAGCAGCACAAGACAGGGTGGGCAGCCCCAGCATTTT.

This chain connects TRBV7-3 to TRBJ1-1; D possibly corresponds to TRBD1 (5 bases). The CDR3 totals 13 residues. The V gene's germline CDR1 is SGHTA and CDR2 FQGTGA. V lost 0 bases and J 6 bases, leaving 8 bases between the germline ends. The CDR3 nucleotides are TGTGCCAGCAGCTTAACCATGGGGGCTGAAGCTTTCTTT. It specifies CASSLTMGAEAFF. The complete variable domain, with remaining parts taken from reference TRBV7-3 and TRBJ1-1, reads GAGVSQTPSNKVTEKGKYVELRCDPISGHTALYWYRQSLGQGPEFLIYFQGTGAADDSGLPNDRFFAVRPEGSVSTLKIQRTERGDSAVYLCASSLTMGAEAFFGQGTRLTVV.

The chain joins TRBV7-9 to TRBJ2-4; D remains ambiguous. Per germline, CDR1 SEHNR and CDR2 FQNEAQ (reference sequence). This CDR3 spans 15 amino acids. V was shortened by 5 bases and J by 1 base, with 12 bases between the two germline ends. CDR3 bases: TGTGCCAGCAGCCATCATAACCTGGCCAAAAACATTCAGTACTTC. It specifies CASSHHNLAKNIQYF.

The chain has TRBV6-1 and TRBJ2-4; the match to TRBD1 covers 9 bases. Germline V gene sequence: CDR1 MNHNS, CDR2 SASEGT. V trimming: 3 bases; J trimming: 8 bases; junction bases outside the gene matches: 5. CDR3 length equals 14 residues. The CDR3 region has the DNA TGTGCCAGCAGTGACCCGGACAGGGGATACATTCAGTACTTC. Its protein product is CASSDPDRGYIQYF.

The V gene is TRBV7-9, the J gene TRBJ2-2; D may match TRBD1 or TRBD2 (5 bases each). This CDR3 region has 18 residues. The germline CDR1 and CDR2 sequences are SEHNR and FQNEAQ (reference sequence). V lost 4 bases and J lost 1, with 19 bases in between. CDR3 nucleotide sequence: TGTGCCAGCAGCTACTCTACGGGACGGGATAAGAACACCGGGGAGCTGTTTTTT. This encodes CASSYSTGRDKNTGELFF.

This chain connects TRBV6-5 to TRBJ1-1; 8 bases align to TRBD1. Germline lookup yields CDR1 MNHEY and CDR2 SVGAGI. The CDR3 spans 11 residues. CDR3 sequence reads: CSGGGYTEAFF. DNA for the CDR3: TGTTCAGGGGGCGGCTACACTGAAGCTTTCTTT.

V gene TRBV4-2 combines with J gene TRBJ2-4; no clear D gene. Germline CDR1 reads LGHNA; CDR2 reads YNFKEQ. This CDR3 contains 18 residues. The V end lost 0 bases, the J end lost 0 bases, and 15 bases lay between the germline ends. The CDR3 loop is CASSQDQVAVLAKNIQYF. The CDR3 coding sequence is TGTGCCAGCAGCCAAGATCAGGTGGCGGTACTAGCCAAAAACATTCAGTACTTC.

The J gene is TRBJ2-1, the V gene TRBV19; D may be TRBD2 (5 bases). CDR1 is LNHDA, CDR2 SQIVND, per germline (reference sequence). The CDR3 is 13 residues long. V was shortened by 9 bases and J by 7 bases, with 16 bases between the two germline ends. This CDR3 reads CASKNLDFNEQFF. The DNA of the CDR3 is TGTGCCAGCAAAAACTTGGACTTTAATGAGCAGTTCTTC.

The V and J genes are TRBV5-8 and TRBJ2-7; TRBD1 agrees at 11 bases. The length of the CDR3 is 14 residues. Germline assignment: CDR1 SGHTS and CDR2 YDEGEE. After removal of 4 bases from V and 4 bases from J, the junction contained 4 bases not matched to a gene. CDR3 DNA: TGTGCCAGCAGCCTGGACAGGGGGCCTTACGAGCAGTACTTC. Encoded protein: CASSLDRGPYEQYF.

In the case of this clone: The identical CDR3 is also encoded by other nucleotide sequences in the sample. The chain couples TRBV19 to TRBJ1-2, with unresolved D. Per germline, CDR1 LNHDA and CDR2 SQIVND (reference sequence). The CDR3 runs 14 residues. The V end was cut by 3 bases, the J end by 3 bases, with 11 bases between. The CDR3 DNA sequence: TGTGCCAGTAGTATCTTTCGGACGGACTATGGCTACACCTTC. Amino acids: CASSIFRTDYGYTF.

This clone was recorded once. The CDR3 bases are TGTGCCAGCAGCTCCGGCGGGGGGGCCGGAGAGGAGCAGTTCTTC. It yields the protein CASSSGGGAGEEQFF. The chain has TRBV7-2 and TRBJ2-1; TRBD2 matches at 9 bases. Trimming cost V 4 bases and J 10 bases; bases outside gene matches: 11. Per the germline V gene, CDR1 is SGHTA and CDR2 is FQGNSA. The CDR3 is 15 amino acids.

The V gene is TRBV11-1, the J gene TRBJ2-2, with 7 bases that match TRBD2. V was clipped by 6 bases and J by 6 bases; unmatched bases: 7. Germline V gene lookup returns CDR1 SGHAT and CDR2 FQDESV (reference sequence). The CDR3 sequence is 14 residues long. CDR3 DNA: TGTGCCAGCAGTCGCGGGAGAAACGCCGGGGAGCTGTTTTTT. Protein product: CASSRGRNAGELFF.

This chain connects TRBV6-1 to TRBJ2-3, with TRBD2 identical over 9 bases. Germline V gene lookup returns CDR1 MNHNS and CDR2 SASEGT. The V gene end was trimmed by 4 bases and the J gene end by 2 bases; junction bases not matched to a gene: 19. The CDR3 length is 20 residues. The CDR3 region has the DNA TGTGCCAGCAGTGCGCCCCTGGGATGGCGGGGGGGCTCTGTCACAGATACGCAGTATTTT. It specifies CASSAPLGWRGGSVTDTQYF.

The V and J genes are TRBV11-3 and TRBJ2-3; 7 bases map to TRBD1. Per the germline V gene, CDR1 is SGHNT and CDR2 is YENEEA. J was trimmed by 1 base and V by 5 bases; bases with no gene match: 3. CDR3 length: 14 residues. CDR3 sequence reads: CASSPGTGTDTQYF. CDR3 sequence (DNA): TGTGCCAGCAGCCCGGGGACAGGCACAGATACGCAGTATTTT.

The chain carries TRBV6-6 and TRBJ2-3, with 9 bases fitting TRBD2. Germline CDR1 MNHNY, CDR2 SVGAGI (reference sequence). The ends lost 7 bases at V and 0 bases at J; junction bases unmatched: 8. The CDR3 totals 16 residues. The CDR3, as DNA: TGTGCCAGCAAGACGGGCCTAGCGGGAAGCACAGATACGCAGTATTTT. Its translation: CASKTGLAGSTDTQYF.

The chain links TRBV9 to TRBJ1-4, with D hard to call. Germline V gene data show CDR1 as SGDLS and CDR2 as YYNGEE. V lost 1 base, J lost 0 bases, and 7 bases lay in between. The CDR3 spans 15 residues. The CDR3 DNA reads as TGTGCCAGCAGCGTATCTCAATCAACTAATGAAAAACTGTTTTTT. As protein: CASSVSQSTNEKLFF.

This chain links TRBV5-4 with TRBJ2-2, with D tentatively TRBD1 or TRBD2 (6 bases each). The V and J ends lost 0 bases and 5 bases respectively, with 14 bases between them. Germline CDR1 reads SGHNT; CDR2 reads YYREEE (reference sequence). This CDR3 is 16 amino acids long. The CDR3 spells CASSLVGGALTGELFF. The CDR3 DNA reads TGTGCCAGCAGCTTGGTGGGGGGCGCTTTAACCGGGGAGCTGTTTTTT.

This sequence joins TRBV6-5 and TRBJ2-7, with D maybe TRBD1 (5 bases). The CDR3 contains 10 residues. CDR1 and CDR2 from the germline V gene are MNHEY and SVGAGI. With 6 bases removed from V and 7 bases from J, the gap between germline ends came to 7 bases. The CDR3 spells CASRTEEQYF. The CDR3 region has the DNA TGTGCCAGCAGGACAGAGGAGCAGTACTTC.

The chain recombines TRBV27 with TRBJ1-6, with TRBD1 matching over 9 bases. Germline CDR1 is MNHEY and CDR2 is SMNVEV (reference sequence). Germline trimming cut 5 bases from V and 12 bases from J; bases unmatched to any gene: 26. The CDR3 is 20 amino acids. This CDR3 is CASSARTPGQGIGGLLPLHF. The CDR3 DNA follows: TGTGCCAGCAGTGCCCGCACCCCGGGACAGGGTATAGGGGGGCTATTACCCCTCCACTTT.

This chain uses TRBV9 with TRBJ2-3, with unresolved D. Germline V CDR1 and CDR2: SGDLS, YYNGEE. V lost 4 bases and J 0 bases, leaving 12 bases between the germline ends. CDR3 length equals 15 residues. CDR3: CASSRLVASTDTQYF. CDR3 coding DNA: TGTGCCAGCAGCAGATTGGTGGCGAGCACAGATACGCAGTATTTT. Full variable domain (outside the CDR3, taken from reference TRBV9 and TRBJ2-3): DSGVTQTPKHLITATGQRVTLRCSPRSGDLSVYWYQQSLDQGLQFLIQYYNGEERAKGNILERFSAQQFPDLHSELNLSSLELGDSALYFCASSRLVASTDTQYFGPGTRLTVL.

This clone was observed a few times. The CDR3 sequence is CASSSTGTMGYGYTF. The CDR3 bases are TGCGCCAGCAGCTCAACCGGGACGATGGGCTATGGCTACACCTTC. The chain couples TRBV5-1 to TRBJ1-2, with D tentatively TRBD1 (5 bases). Per the germline V gene, CDR1 is SGHRS and CDR2 is YFSETQ. There are 15 residues in the CDR3. V dropped 3 bases and J dropped 4 bases, with 16 bases sitting between them.

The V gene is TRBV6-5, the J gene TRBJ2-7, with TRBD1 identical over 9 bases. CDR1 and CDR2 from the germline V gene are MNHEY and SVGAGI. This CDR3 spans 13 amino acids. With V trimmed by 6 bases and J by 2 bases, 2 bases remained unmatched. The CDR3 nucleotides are TGTGCCAGCAGAGGACAGGGGACCTACGAGCAGTACTTC. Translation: CASRGQGTYEQYF.